This passage covers 26 T cell receptor beta chains from one sample sequenced in a study of blood T cells in healthy people across ages. With a J-beta primer mix and a sample-barcoded 5' primer, a second PCR ran roughly 6 to 11 cycles. TCRdb reprocessed the 5' RACE reads with MiXCR, giving one entry per CDR3 protein. Of about a million distinct CDR3 sequences listed, 35% to 40% are singletons. Sequenced sample: blood. These receptor sequences come from a man aged 18 to 35 in good health.

This clonotype was counted only a few times. The chain combines TRBV6-6 with TRBJ2-3, with D possibly TRBD2 on 7 matching bases. V was shortened by 10 bases and J by 0 bases, with 14 bases between the two germline ends. This CDR3 has 14 residues. Germline CDR1 reads MNHNY; CDR2 reads SVGAGI (reference sequence). CDR3 DNA: TGTGCCACCAGAGCGGGACATAGCACAGATACGCAGTATTTT. It translates to CATRAGHSTDTQYF.

This clonotype was counted ten times or more. The rearrangement uses TRBV5-1 and TRBJ2-3; either TRBD1 or TRBD2 may supply D (5 bases each). V dropped 0 bases and J dropped 5 bases, with 16 bases sitting between them. The CDR3 spans 16 residues. Germline V lookup: CDR1 SGHRS, CDR2 YFSETQ. In nucleotides, the CDR3 is TGCGCCAGCAGCTTGGCCCCGGGGCAGGGCATAGATACGCAGTATTTT. The encoded protein is CASSLAPGQGIDTQYF.

Notes on this clonotype: The germline gene is not matched at one end of the junction; a read error may be the cause. This chain uses TRBV9 with TRBJ2-7, with 7 nucleotides matching TRBD1. CDR1 and CDR2 (germline): SGDLS, YYNGEE. The CDR3 loop spans 15 amino acids. The CDR3, as DNA: TGTGCCAGCGGCGTCGGACAGGTTAAGGGCTACGAGCAGTACTTC. Its translation is CASGVGQVKGYEQYF.

The chain joins TRBV21-1 to TRBJ2-2; the D call in the table, TRBD1, was not verified against the DNA. TRBV21-1 is tagged as a pseudogene. This CDR3 region has 18 residues. This chain's CDR3 is CASLPNSNRKGDTGELFF. The CDR3 region has the DNA TGTGCCAGCCTTCCAAATAGCAATCGGAAAGGGGACACCGGGGAGCTGTTTTTT.

The chain recombines TRBV19 with TRBJ2-1; D is possibly TRBD1 (5 bases). CDR1 and CDR2 (germline): LNHDA, SQIVND (reference sequence). Trimming cost V 3 bases and J 7 bases, with 7 bases left between them. The CDR3 is 12 amino acids. As DNA, the CDR3 is TGTGCCAGTAGTATTGGGGCTAATGAGCAGTTCTTC. Translating gives CASSIGANEQFF.

The chain links TRBV6-1 to TRBJ1-5, with D perhaps matching TRBD1 (6 bases). V was shortened by 8 bases and J by 7 bases, with 12 bases between the two germline ends. The germline gives CDR1 MNHNS, CDR2 SASEGT. CDR3 length equals 12 residues. Written as DNA, the CDR3 is TGTGCCAGCGCCCCAGGGGTGCAGCCCCAGCATTTT. Translation gives CASAPGVQPQHF.

The chain is built from TRBV7-9 and TRBJ1-5, with TRBD1 as a possible D gene (6 bases). V was shortened by 4 bases and J by 2 bases, with 18 bases between the two germline ends. Germline CDR1 reads SEHNR; CDR2 reads FQNEAQ (reference sequence). The CDR3 sequence is 17 residues long. DNA of the CDR3: TGTGCCAGCAGCTCGTCCGGGACAACGCTTGGCAATCAGCCCCAGCATTTT. Its translation: CASSSSGTTLGNQPQHF.

This clonotype showed up just a few times. The chain joins TRBV4-3 to TRBJ2-2; D gene unclear. The CDR3 has 17 residues. The germline V gene encodes CDR1 LGHNA and CDR2 YSLEER. V lost 1 base and J 4 bases, leaving 16 bases between the germline ends. The chain's CDR3 is CASSQVLADRGTGELFF. Written as DNA, the CDR3 is TGCGCCAGCAGCCAAGTTCTGGCCGACCGTGGCACCGGGGAGCTGTTTTTT.

The chain recombines TRBV29-1 with TRBJ1-1, with D maybe TRBD1 (5 bases). Germline V gives CDR1 SQVTM, CDR2 ANQGSEA. V was cut by 6 bases and J by 0 bases, with 14 bases left in between. The CDR3 has 14 amino acids. The CDR3 bases are TGCAGCGTGCAGCCGACAGTGATGAACACTGAAGCTTTCTTT. This gives the protein CSVQPTVMNTEAFF.

The chain is built from TRBV4-1 and TRBJ2-4; D possibly corresponds to TRBD1 (6 bases). The CDR3 consists of 14 residues. The germline V and J ends were trimmed by 1 base and 4 bases, with 8 bases remaining between them. Per the germline V gene, CDR1 is MGHRA and CDR2 is YSYEKL. The CDR3 region is CASSQVTGKNIQYF. CDR3 nucleotide sequence: TGCGCCAGCAGCCAAGTAACAGGGAAAAACATTCAGTACTTC.

The DNA of the CDR3 is TGCAGCGTTGAGGTACAGTTCTTCGCGGGCTACACCTTC. It yields the protein CSVEVQFFAGYTF. This chain connects TRBV29-1 to TRBJ1-2; D call uncertain. Trimming removed 3 bases from V and 8 bases from J, with 16 bases in between. The CDR3 is made up of 13 amino acids. CDR1 and CDR2 from the germline V gene are SQVTM and ANQGSEA. Looking up the rest from reference TRBV29-1 and TRBJ1-2 gives the full variable domain: SAVISQKPSRDICQRGTSLTIQCQVDSQVTMMFWYRQQPGQSLTLIATANQGSEATYESGFVIDKFPISRPNLTFSTLTVSNMSPEDSSIYLCSVEVQFFAGYTFGSGTRLTVV.

This clonotype was observed a handful of times. This chain connects TRBV29-1 to TRBJ1-1, with D hard to call. The ends were cut back, 1 base at V and 2 bases at J, with 8 bases in the middle. The CDR3 spans 13 residues. From germline, CDR1 is SQVTM and CDR2 ANQGSEA. The CDR3 DNA is TGCAGCGTTGAAGGCGGCGGAAACACTGAAGCTTTCTTT. The encoded protein is CSVEGGGNTEAFF.

The chain uses TRBV10-2 and TRBJ2-7; D may be TRBD1 or TRBD2 (6 bases each). V was pared by 7 bases and J by 3 bases, with 37 bases between. Per the germline V gene, CDR1 is WSHSY and CDR2 is SAAADI. The CDR3 consists of 21 residues. The CDR3 DNA reads as TGCGCCAGCATCCACGCGGGGAACCCGAATCAGGCAGGGGCCATCTTCTACGAGCAGTACTTC. Translated, it gives CASIHAGNPNQAGAIFYEQYF.

The chain carries TRBV7-9 and TRBJ2-3; possibly TRBD1 for D (6 bases). Trimming took 1 base from V and 2 from J, leaving 13 bases between them. Germline V gene lookup returns CDR1 SEHNR and CDR2 FQNEAQ (reference sequence). This CDR3 comprises 16 residues. Here the CDR3 reads CASSLGGPSVTDTQYF. The DNA of the CDR3 is TGTGCCAGCAGCTTAGGGGGGCCCTCCGTCACAGATACGCAGTATTTT.

The V gene is TRBV29-1, the J gene TRBJ2-7; either TRBD1 or TRBD2 may supply D (6 bases each). This CDR3 region has 15 residues. Trimming pared 0 bases from V and 3 bases from J, leaving 15 bases between. From germline, CDR1 is SQVTM and CDR2 ANQGSEA. The CDR3 bases are TGCAGCGTTGAAGATCAAGGCGGGACATACTACGAGCAGTACTTC. Its protein is CSVEDQGGTYYEQYF.

The chain carries TRBV6-2 or TRBV6-3 and TRBJ1-2; 7 bases fit TRBD1. J was trimmed by 2 bases and V by 1 base; bases with no gene match: 4. CDR3 length: 15 amino acids. Germline V gene sequence: CDR1 MNHEY, CDR2 SVGEGT. CDR3 loop: CASSYFGTANYGYTF. The CDR3 DNA reads as TGTGCCAGCAGTTACTTCGGGACAGCCAACTATGGCTACACCTTC.

This clonotype was recorded a few times. The chain has TRBV6-1 and TRBJ1-2; D may be TRBD1 (6 bases). V was cut by 9 bases and J by 9 bases, with 20 bases left in between. CDR1 is MNHNS, CDR2 SASEGT, per germline. The CDR3 runs 13 residues. The CDR3 protein is CASRYRAVGSYTF. The CDR3 nucleotides are TGTGCCAGTCGCTACAGGGCGGTCGGTAGCTACACCTTC.

This clonotype occurred many times. The chain is built from TRBV4-3 and TRBJ2-3; 10 positions match TRBD1. The V segment lost 4 bases and the J segment 4 bases; nucleotides outside the gene matches: 2. The length of the CDR3 is 14 residues. The germline V gene encodes CDR1 LGHNA and CDR2 YSLEER. CDR3 sequence (DNA): TGCGCCAGCAGCCGGGACAGGGGAGCAGATACGCAGTATTTT. Translation gives CASSRDRGADTQYF.

This clonotype was counted a few times. The genes are TRBV9 and TRBJ2-3; perhaps TRBD1 as D (6 bases). Germline V gene lookup returns CDR1 SGDLS and CDR2 YYNGEE. This CDR3 has 20 amino acids. The V end was cut by 7 bases, the J end by 1 base, with 31 bases between. The CDR3 DNA sequence: TGTGCCAGCGGGCCCGACGGGCCATCCGGGACACCGTGGGGCACAGATACGCAGTATTTT. Amino acids: CASGPDGPSGTPWGTDTQYF. Looking up the rest from reference TRBV9 and TRBJ2-3 gives the full variable domain: DSGVTQTPKHLITATGQRVTLRCSPRSGDLSVYWYQQSLDQGLQFLIQYYNGEERAKGNILERFSAQQFPDLHSELNLSSLELGDSALYFCASGPDGPSGTPWGTDTQYFGPGTRLTVL.

The J gene is TRBJ2-3, the V gene TRBV27; TRBD2 matches 10 bases. Germline CDR1 is MNHEY and CDR2 is SMNVEV (reference sequence). J lost 2 bases, V lost 3 bases, and 2 bases had no gene match. The CDR3 totals 15 residues. The CDR3 DNA reads as TGTGCCAGCAGTTTTCTAGCGGGGGACACAGATACGCAGTATTTT. Protein: CASSFLAGDTDTQYF.

V usage is TRBV7-9 and J usage is TRBJ2-1; a weak D match, TRBD1 (6 bases). The CDR3 is made up of 18 amino acids. V shed 5 bases and J shed 2 bases, with 22 bases lying between them. The germline CDR1 and CDR2 sequences are SEHNR and FQNEAQ (reference sequence). The CDR3 DNA follows: TGTGCCAGCAGCGAAGCCCACTACAGGGTGTTCACCTACAATGAGCAGTTCTTC. Translating it yields CASSEAHYRVFTYNEQFF.

V gene TRBV10-3 combines with J gene TRBJ1-1; D unresolved. The CDR3 runs to 13 residues. CDR1 and CDR2 (germline): ENHRY, SYGVKD. V was trimmed by 11 bases and J by 2 bases, leaving 15 bases between them. For the CDR3, the DNA is TGTGCCGTTCTCGAGGGCAGAAACACTGAAGCTTTCTTT. It yields the protein CAVLEGRNTEAFF.

This clonotype was counted between two and nine times. The genes are TRBV4-3 and TRBJ2-3, with D perhaps matching TRBD2 (7 bases). Germline values: CDR1 LGHNA, CDR2 YSLEER. The V end lost 8 bases, the J end lost 2 bases, and 14 bases lay between the germline ends. The length of the CDR3 is 14 residues. The CDR3 DNA follows: TGCGCCAGCTCTCGGGGGGCCCTCACAGATACGCAGTATTTT. It specifies CASSRGALTDTQYF.

The genes are TRBV3-1 and TRBJ1-2; unclear D gene. This CDR3 contains 13 residues. The V end lost 4 bases, the J end lost 5 bases, and 11 bases lay between the germline ends. Germline lookup yields CDR1 LGHDT and CDR2 YNNKEL (reference sequence). CDR3 residues: CASSPSPSYGYTF. As DNA, the CDR3 is TGTGCCAGCAGCCCCAGTCCCAGTTATGGCTACACCTTC.

This clonotype was detected only once. The CDR3 reads CSVRRESAEAFF. The CDR3 DNA is TGCAGCGTTCGAAGGGAGAGCGCTGAAGCTTTCTTT. This sequence joins TRBV29-1 and TRBJ1-1; no clear D. V was clipped by 5 bases and J by 6 bases, with 13 bases between them. The length of the CDR3 is 12 residues. Germline V gene sequence: CDR1 SQVTM, CDR2 ANQGSEA.

The chain recombines TRBV6-1 with TRBJ1-5, with no clear D. The V gene lost 5 bases and the J gene lost 0 bases, with 11 bases spanning the gap. The germline CDR1 and CDR2 sequences are MNHNS and SASEGT. This CDR3 contains 15 residues. The CDR3 DNA is TGTGCCAGCAGTATGTACACCAATAGCAATCAGCCCCAGCATTTT. Its translation is CASSMYTNSNQPQHF.